This T cell receptor (beta chain) is drawn from a study of cytomegalovirus exposure and HLA in healthy donors. The study's findings and limits: Accurate prediction of HLA-A and HLA-B alleles (for most subjects) was reportedly achieved from TCR beta sequences. There were a few CMV-associated chains whose specificity for CMV antigens was confirmed in vitro. Earlier analysis yielded a pattern in which most TCR beta V segments were productive about 87% or about 30% of the time.

The V end was cut by 4 bases, the J end by 6 bases, with 17 bases between. Per the germline V gene, CDR1 is SGDLS and CDR2 is YYNGEE. The CDR3 consists of 14 residues. With respect to this clone: Its antigen remains unknown.

The study ran its PCR with 60 Vbeta and 13 Jbeta primers. Produced via immunoSEQ multiplex PCR; TCRdb's table is partial and in-frame only. The profile covers over 80,000 clones, with over 60% appearing a single time and about 3.1% taken by the ten largest. Healthy bone marrow donors made up the donors. The TCR was taken from a man aged 35 to 55 in good health and CMV-seronegative. The rearrangement links TRBV9 to TRBJ2-7; maybe TRBD2 (5 bases). The sample was PBMCs. The CDR3 is CASSSSGSPGEQYF. CDR3 sequence (DNA): TGTGCCAGCAGCTCCTCGGGGTCCCCGGGCGAGCAGTACTTC.